Listed below are T cell receptor beta chains from one sample, sequenced in a study of T cells in Graves' hyperthyroidism and ophthalmopathy. Each CDR3 protein is one row after TCRdb ran MiXCR on the multiplex PCR reads. The table shows a few hundred thousand distinct CDR3 sequences, with approximately 49% occurring only once. Sequencing used peripheral blood or thyroid tissue (not recorded which). The source is an adult woman with Graves' disease, either hyperthyroidism or ophthalmopathy (not recorded which). Each CDR3 is given with its conserved first and last residue. Each record gives: V gene, J gene, D gene, clone size, CDR3 protein, CDR3 DNA. The D gene is left open where the match is weak. Some rows have no size entry. The others give once, few or many, or a class for an expanded clone.

>TRBV7-9|TRBJ2-7|TRBD1|-
CASSLGTGFDEQYF
TGTGCCAGCAGCCTCGGGACAGGGTTCGACGAGCAGTACTTC
>TRBV15|TRBJ1-1|-|many
CATSRGGGITEAFF
TGTGCCACCAGCAGAGGTGGAGGGATCACTGAAGCTTTCTTT
>TRBV20-1|TRBJ1-2|TRBD1|many
CSARDPGQGGVYGYTF
TGCAGTGCTAGAGATCCGGGACAGGGTGGGGTTTATGGCTACACCTTC
>TRBV29-1|TRBJ2-3|TRBD1|many
CSVTKQGTLSTDTQYF
TGCAGCGTTACCAAACAGGGGACCCTGAGCACAGATACGCAGTATTTT
>TRBV5-1|TRBJ1-6|TRBD1|many
CASSSGQDNSPLHF
TGCGCCAGCAGTTCAGGACAGGACAATTCACCCCTCCACTTT
>TRBV20-1|TRBJ2-7|TRBD1|-
CSAAGQGESYEQYF
TGCAGTGCTGCAGGACAGGGGGAATCATACGAGCAGTACTTC
>TRBV20-1|TRBJ1-1|-|-
CSARGRGQGKAFF
TGCAGTGCTAGAGGTCGGGGTCAGGGCAAGGCTTTCTTT
>TRBV9|TRBJ2-7|TRBD1|-
CASSKGGQGHEQYF
TGTGCCAGCAGCAAAGGGGGACAGGGCCACGAGCAGTACTTC
>TRBV5-1|TRBJ2-7|-|-
CASSSESYEQYF
TGCGCCAGCAGCTCGGAGAGCTACGAGCAGTACTTC
>TRBV20-1|TRBJ1-6|-|-
CSARGFTGGGPLHF
TGCAGTGCTAGAGGTTTTACAGGCGGAGGACCCCTCCACTTT
>TRBV7-9|TRBJ2-7|TRBD1|-
CASSLGTTGTEQYF
TGTGCCAGCAGCTTAGGGACGACAGGGACCGAGCAGTACTTC
>TRBV29-1|TRBJ2-5|-|-
CSGNRGGETQYF
TGCAGCGGAAACAGGGGGGGAGAGACCCAGTACTTC
>TRBV7-9|TRBJ2-7|-|many
CASSNLGTYEQYF
TGTGCCAGCAGCAACCTTGGGACCTACGAGCAGTACTTC
>TRBV20-1|TRBJ1-6|TRBD1|many
CSAASTGAASPLHF
TGCAGTGCCGCCTCCACAGGGGCGGCATCACCCCTCCACTTT
>TRBV27|TRBJ1-4|TRBD1|-
CASSFRQGVEKLFF
TGTGCCAGCAGTTTTCGGCAGGGGGTAGAAAAACTGTTTTTT
>TRBV7-9|TRBJ2-2|-|-
CASTGGGSGTGELFF
TGTGCCAGCACTGGAGGAGGGTCAGGGACCGGGGAGCTGTTTTTT
>TRBV5-1|TRBJ2-7|-|many
CASSRSGSGLSYEQYF
TGCGCCAGCAGCCGTTCAGGGAGCGGGTTATCCTACGAGCAGTACTTC
>TRBV20-1|TRBJ1-2|-|-
CSATKSGYDGYTF
TGCAGTGCTACAAAATCGGGGTACGATGGCTACACCTTC
>TRBV28|TRBJ1-2|TRBD1|-
CASSTLRGPNYGYTF
TGTGCCAGCAGTACCCTGAGGGGGCCCAACTATGGCTACACCTTC
>TRBV20-1|TRBJ2-5|-|once
CSAYIPGLDQETQYF
TGCAGTGCTTACATACCGGGACTGGATCAAGAGACCCAGTACTTC
>TRBV10-2|TRBJ2-7|TRBD1|-
CAGGTGGYEQYF
TGCGCCGGAGGGACAGGGGGCTACGAGCAGTACTTC
>TRBV4-1|TRBJ2-7|TRBD1|few
CASSLSRDRLTYEQYF
TGCGCCAGCAGCTTGAGCCGGGACAGGCTTACCTACGAGCAGTACTTC
>TRBV19|TRBJ1-5|-|many
CASSTSKNQPQHF
TGTGCCAGTAGTACTTCGAAAAATCAGCCCCAGCATTTT
>TRBV7-2|TRBJ2-5|-|-
CASSSLLSQYF
TGTGCCAGCAGCTCCCTACTCTCCCAGTACTTC
>TRBV20-1|TRBJ1-5|-|-
CSALGGSNQPQHF
TGCAGTGCTTTAGGGGGAAGCAATCAGCCCCAGCATTTT
>TRBV27|TRBJ2-7|-|few
CASRGYGSYEQYF
TGTGCCAGCAGGGGGTACGGCTCCTACGAGCAGTACTTC
>TRBV2|TRBJ1-3|-|once
CASIYGRRPGSGNTIYF
TGTGCCAGCATCTACGGGAGGAGGCCAGGTTCTGGAAACACCATATATTTT
>TRBV7-9|TRBJ2-7|-|-
CASSCIAPVCEQYF
TGTGCCAGCAGCTGCATAGCGCCGGTATGCGAGCAGTACTTC
>TRBV10-3|TRBJ1-1|-|few
CAITRTANTEAFF
TGTGCCATCACTAGGACAGCGAACACTGAAGCTTTCTTT
>TRBV7-2|TRBJ1-5|-|many
CASSLDRFGNQPQHF
TGTGCCAGCAGCTTAGACAGGTTCGGCAATCAGCCCCAGCATTTT
>TRBV5-1|TRBJ1-4|TRBD1|-
CASSRARDSDEKLFF
TGCGCCAGCAGCCGGGCTCGGGACAGCGATGAAAAACTGTTTTTT
>TRBV4-2|TRBJ1-6|TRBD1|few
CASSQEWGQWASPLHF
TGTGCCAGCAGCCAAGAATGGGGACAGTGGGCCTCACCCCTCCACTTT
>TRBV7-8|TRBJ1-2|-|many
CASSLDRQGLYGYTF
TGTGCCAGCAGCTTAGACAGGCAGGGTCTCTATGGCTACACCTTC
>TRBV2|TRBJ2-7|-|many
CASSVVPWGEQYF
TGTGCCAGCAGTGTGGTCCCATGGGGCGAGCAGTACTTC
>TRBV7-2|TRBJ2-7|-|few
CASSRDFTIYEQYF
TGTGCCAGCAGCCGAGACTTCACCATCTACGAGCAGTACTTC
>TRBV29-1|TRBJ1-1|TRBD1|many
CSVAHRGDTEAFF
TGCAGCGTGGCTCACAGGGGCGACACTGAAGCTTTCTTT
>TRBV11-2|TRBJ2-7|TRBD1|-
CASRSMTGWSEQYF
TGTGCCAGCAGATCGATGACAGGGTGGAGCGAGCAGTACTTC
>TRBV28|TRBJ1-1|-|-
CATRSLANTEAFF
TGTGCCACCCGGAGTCTAGCGAACACTGAAGCTTTCTTT
>TRBV20-1|TRBJ2-7|-|many
CSASTPGPTYEQYF
TGCAGTGCTAGTACCCCGGGACCTACCTACGAGCAGTACTTC
>TRBV7-9|TRBJ1-5|-|-
CASSLDTGVWEKLFFGSGTQHF
-
>TRBV7-2|TRBJ2-3|-|many
CASSSYTDTQYF
TGTGCCAGCAGCTCATACACAGATACGCAGTATTTT
>TRBV29-1|TRBJ1-6|-|few
CSAWEGGNSPLHF
TGCAGCGCCTGGGAAGGGGGTAATTCACCCCTCCACTTT
>TRBV20-1|TRBJ2-5|TRBD2|-
CSARQGLAETQYF
TGCAGTGCGAGACAGGGACTAGCAGAGACCCAGTACTTC
>TRBV7-8|TRBJ1-1|-|-
CASSPTAMNTEAFF
TGTGCCAGCAGCCCAACAGCCATGAACACTGAAGCTTTCTTT
>TRBV15|TRBJ1-5|TRBD1|-
CATSRGQGAWNQPQHF
TGTGCCACCAGCAGAGGACAGGGGGCGTGGAATCAGCCCCAGCATTTT
>TRBV20-1|TRBJ2-7|TRBD1|few
CSASTNRGASYEQYF
TGCAGTGCTAGCACCAACAGGGGTGCCTCCTACGAGCAGTACTTC
>TRBV14|TRBJ2-2|TRBD1|few
CASSTDRPHTGELFF
TGTGCCAGCTCAACGGACAGGCCCCACACCGGGGAGCTGTTTTTT
>TRBV25-1|TRBJ2-7|-|few
CASSADNAPYEQYF
TGTGCCAGCAGTGCCGATAACGCCCCCTACGAGCAGTACTTC
>TRBV20-1|TRBJ2-7|-|few
CSASSDDYSYEQYF
TGCAGTGCCTCTAGCGACGACTACTCCTACGAGCAGTACTTC
>TRBV5-1|TRBJ2-2|TRBD2|once
CASSLGLADVTGELFF
TGCGCCAGCAGCTTAGGACTAGCGGATGTCACCGGGGAGCTGTTTTTT
>TRBV4-2|TRBJ1-2|-|-
CASSPNTPGADGYTF
TGTGCCAGCAGCCCTAACACCCCGGGAGCCGATGGCTACACCTTC
>TRBV6-5|TRBJ2-5|-|many
CASRDPGRADQETQYF
TGTGCCAGCAGAGATCCCGGCCGGGCGGACCAAGAGACCCAGTACTTC
>TRBV7-8|TRBJ2-5|-|-
CASSLGTTGGETQYF
TGTGCCAGCAGCTTAGGGACGACTGGCGGGGAGACCCAGTACTTC
>TRBV7-6|TRBJ2-7|-|-
CASSARRRGSSYEQYF
TGTGCCAGCAGTGCTAGGCGGAGGGGGAGCTCCTACGAGCAGTACTTC
>TRBV4-1|TRBJ1-4|TRBD1|few
CASSRQPQGANEKLFF
TGCGCCAGCAGCCGCCAACCCCAGGGGGCTAATGAAAAACTGTTTTTT
>TRBV12-3/TRBV12-4|TRBJ2-5|-|many
CASSFAGFGETQYF
TGTGCCAGCAGTTTCGCAGGGTTCGGAGAGACCCAGTACTTC
>TRBV25-1|TRBJ2-7|-|-
CASSGGALRGFEQYF
TGTGCCAGCAGTGGCGGGGCCCTGAGGGGTTTCGAGCAGTACTTC
>TRBV29-1|TRBJ2-7|TRBD1|few
CSVRTGTGYEQYF
TGCAGCGTCCGGACAGGGACTGGGTACGAGCAGTACTTC
>TRBV9|TRBJ2-1|-|-
CASTRTGGGYNEQFF
TGTGCCAGCACCCGGACAGGAGGGGGGTACAATGAGCAGTTCTTC